A selection of T cell receptor beta chains follows, all from one sample in a study of cytomegalovirus exposure and HLA in healthy donors. The table came from immunoSEQ multiplex PCR; TCRdb's copy has only in-frame clones and leaves some out. The table records more than 200,000 clones, approximately 81% of them present only once. The sequencing sample was made of PBMCs. The source of these receptors is a human donor in good health. CDR3s include the opening cysteine and the closing phenylalanine or tryptophan. The D gene is left open where the match is weak. Clone sizes are given selectively: once, few, many, or a class where the clone is expanded.

cdr3_length	d_call	v_call	j_call	clone_size	cdr3_aa	cdr3_nt
17	TRBD2	TRBV11-2	TRBJ2-1	NA	CASSLAPGEREKDEQFF	TGTGCCAGCAGCTTAGCCCCGGGGGAGCGGGAGAAGGACGAGCAGTTCTTC
17	TRBD2	TRBV4-1	TRBJ2-1	once	CASSQVPLAGGYNEQFF	TGCGCCAGCAGCCAAGTCCCACTAGCGGGTGGGTACAATGAGCAGTTCTTC
8	NA	TRBV21-1	TRBJ2-3	NA	CATAQPGF	TGTGCCACAGCCCAGCCCGGGTTT
17	TRBD1	TRBV19	TRBJ1-2	once	CASSMTTGESGNYGYTF	TGTGCCAGTAGTATGACCACAGGGGAAAGCGGTAACTATGGCTACACCTTC
15	TRBD1	TRBV28	TRBJ2-7	NA	CASGPGQGILDEQYF	TGTGCCAGCGGACCGGGACAGGGGATTCTCGACGAGCAGTACTTC
14	NA	TRBV30	TRBJ2-7	NA	CAWSVSGGSYEQYF	TGTGCCTGGAGTGTCTCAGGGGGGTCCTACGAGCAGTACTTC
12	NA	TRBV11-1	TRBJ2-7	NA	CASSSPRYEQYF	TGTGCCAGCAGCTCGCCACGCTACGAGCAGTACTTC
15	TRBD2	TRBV27	TRBJ2-7	NA	CASSYTGTSNYEQYF	TGTGCCAGCAGTTACACCGGGACTAGCAACTACGAGCAGTACTTC
15	NA	TRBV7-9	TRBJ1-1	NA	CASSLGGGENTEAFF	TGTGCCAGCAGCTTAGGCGGCGGTGAGAACACTGAAGCTTTCTTT
14	TRBD2	TRBV6-5	TRBJ2-7	NA	CASSLWTSGYEQYF	TGTGCCAGCAGTCTCTGGACTAGCGGCTACGAGCAGTACTTC